This entry lists 29 T cell receptor beta chains sequenced from one sample in a study of blood T cells in healthy people across ages. Alongside a J-beta primer mix, a sample-barcoded 5' primer served in a second PCR lasting roughly 6 to 11 cycles. TCRdb fed the 5' RACE reads into MiXCR, producing one record per CDR3 protein. The sample includes some 1.8 million distinct CDR3 sequences, about 39% of them seen just once. Sequences were obtained from blood. Every receptor here comes from a human donor in good health.

This clonotype was counted a few times. This chain links TRBV25-1 with TRBJ2-1; D not certain. V was trimmed by 2 bases and J by 0 bases, leaving 8 bases between them. CDR1 MGHDK and CDR2 SYGVNS come from the germline V gene. The CDR3 covers 15 residues. CDR3 in DNA: TGTGCCAGCAGTGAACGACGGAGCTCCTACAATGAGCAGTTCTTC. The encoded protein is CASSERRSSYNEQFF.

The chain combines TRBV7-2 with TRBJ1-5; the D is unclear. CDR1 and CDR2 (germline): SGHTA, FQGNSA. The ends were cut back, 0 bases at V and 0 bases at J, with 6 bases in the middle. The CDR3 has 15 residues. CDR3 coding DNA: TGTGCCAGCAGCTTAGCTATGGGTAGCAATCAGCCCCAGCATTTT. Protein sequence: CASSLAMGSNQPQHF.

This clonotype was observed a few times. The chain couples TRBV6-4 to TRBJ2-1; D is perhaps TRBD1 or TRBD2 (5 bases each). Trimming cost V 4 bases and J 10 bases, with 17 bases left between them. This CDR3 region has 14 residues. CDR1 and CDR2 (germline): MRHNA, SNTAGT. The CDR3 protein is CASSAQPSGTEQFF. CDR3 bases: TGTGCCAGCAGTGCCCAACCATCGGGGACCGAGCAGTTCTTC.

This clonotype was seen a few times. This chain links TRBV6-6 with TRBJ1-2; the D is unclear. V was shortened by 4 bases and J by 7 bases, with 13 bases between the two germline ends. Looked up from germline, CDR1 is MNHNY and CDR2 is SVGAGI (reference sequence). CDR3 length: 13 amino acids. CDR3 coding DNA: TGTGCCAGCAGTTCCGGGCTCCGGGGTGGCTACACCTTC. Its translation: CASSSGLRGGYTF.

The chain couples TRBV7-3 to TRBJ2-5; tentatively, D is TRBD1 (5 bases). The CDR3 extends over 14 amino acids. V was shortened by 5 bases and J by 5 bases, with 15 bases between the two germline ends. Germline CDR1 SGHTA, CDR2 FQGTGA. The CDR3 protein is CASSLGIPGETQYF. CDR3 coding DNA: TGTGCCAGCAGCCTCGGCATCCCAGGGGAGACCCAGTACTTC.

Concerning this clonotype: This clone may be a read error of a much larger clone one base away. The genes are TRBV12-3 or TRBV12-4 and TRBJ2-4, with D uncertain. The V gene lost 5 bases and the J gene lost 3 bases, with 20 bases spanning the gap. The CDR3 totals 17 residues. CDR3 in DNA: TGTGCCAGCAGTGCCGACGAGCCCCTTCACGTCAAAAACATTCAGTACTTC. It translates to CASSADEPLHVKNIQYF.

DNA of the CDR3: TGTGCCAGCAACCACGGGACGCAAGAGACCCAGTACTTC. Translating gives CASNHGTQETQYF. The rearrangement joins TRBV11-2 to TRBJ2-5; possibly TRBD1 or TRBD2 for D (5 bases each). V lost 7 bases and J lost 2, with 11 bases in between. The length of the CDR3 is 13 residues. Germline V gene sequence: CDR1 SGHAT, CDR2 FQNNGV.

In its sample, this clonotype was seen many times. The rearrangement joins TRBV20-1 to TRBJ1-2; D may be TRBD1 (5 bases). Trimming shortened V by 3 bases and J by 4 bases, and 12 bases separated the two germline ends. Per the germline V gene, CDR1 is DFQATT and CDR2 is SNEGSKA (reference sequence). This CDR3 comprises 13 residues. CDR3 sequence: CSASRDWIYGYTF. The CDR3 DNA reads TGCAGTGCTAGCCGGGACTGGATCTATGGCTACACCTTC.

V usage is TRBV4-3 and J usage is TRBJ2-1; D is perhaps TRBD2 (6 bases). CDR3 length: 14 amino acids. Trimming removed 1 base from V and 8 bases from J, with 12 bases in between. The germline V gene has CDR1 LGHNA and CDR2 YSLEER. CDR3 protein: CASSQAYSGDEQFF. DNA of the CDR3: TGCGCCAGCAGCCAAGCTTATTCGGGGGATGAGCAGTTCTTC.

This clonotype was counted only a few times. The chain recombines TRBV7-9 with TRBJ2-7, with D possibly TRBD1 on 6 matching bases. The germline V gene has CDR1 SEHNR and CDR2 FQNEAQ (reference sequence). The CDR3 has 14 amino acids. Trimming shortened V by 4 bases and J by 1 base, and 11 bases separated the two germline ends. Here the CDR3 reads CASSSIGTSYEQYF. CDR3 in DNA: TGTGCCAGCAGCTCTATTGGGACATCCTACGAGCAGTACTTC. The entire variable domain, with the rest obtained from reference TRBV7-9 and TRBJ2-7, is as follows: DTGVSQNPRHKITKRGQNVTFRCDPISEHNRLYWYRQTLGQGPEFLTYFQNEAQLEKSRLLSDRFSAERPKGSFSTLEIQRTEQGDSAMYLCASSSIGTSYEQYFGPGTRLTVT.

The chain is built from TRBV29-1 and TRBJ2-1, with D possibly matching TRBD1 (6 bases). The CDR3 has 13 residues. The germline CDR1 and CDR2 sequences are SQVTM and ANQGSEA. The germline V and J ends were trimmed by 6 bases and 2 bases, with 11 bases remaining between them. CDR3 sequence: CSVEGVAYNEQFF. The CDR3 coding sequence is TGCAGCGTCGAGGGGGTGGCCTACAATGAGCAGTTCTTC.

The V call is TRBV7-2, the J call TRBJ2-1; D might be TRBD1 (5 bases). The V gene lost 3 bases and the J gene lost 13 bases, with 13 bases spanning the gap. The CDR3 is 12 residues long. Germline V gene data show CDR1 as SGHTA and CDR2 as FQGNSA. The CDR3 sequence is CASSFYGASQFF. The CDR3 region has the DNA TGTGCCAGCAGCTTTTATGGGGCTTCACAGTTCTTC.

This clonotype has a handful of counts. The chain combines TRBV9 with TRBJ1-4; perhaps TRBD1 as D (5 bases). V was shortened by 7 bases and J by 3 bases, with 13 bases between the two germline ends. CDR3 length: 14 residues. CDR1 SGDLS and CDR2 YYNGEE come from the germline V gene. The CDR3 DNA reads as TGTGCCAGCGGGTCGGGGGTACCTAATGAAAAACTGTTTTTT. Encoded protein: CASGSGVPNEKLFF.

This sequence joins TRBV10-3 and TRBJ1-6, with 7 bases aligning to TRBD1. CDR1 is ENHRY and CDR2 is SYGVKD in the germline V gene. The trim removed 3 bases at V and 9 bases at J, leaving 8 bases unmatched. The CDR3 length is 15 residues. Here the CDR3 DNA reads TGTGCCATCAGTGATTCCGGGACAGTCGGTTCACCCCTCCACTTT. Translating gives CAISDSGTVGSPLHF.

The rearrangement uses TRBV7-9 and TRBJ2-1, with 11 bases matching TRBD2. The junction had 1 base not matched to a gene; V was cut back by 1 base and J by 8 bases. This CDR3 is 14 amino acids long. Germline V gives CDR1 SEHNR, CDR2 FQNEAQ (reference sequence). This CDR3 is CASSLVAGGHEQFF. DNA of the CDR3: TGTGCCAGCAGCTTAGTAGCGGGGGGGCATGAGCAGTTCTTC.

CDR3 sequence (DNA): TGTGCCAGCAGCTTCCGACGGAGGGCTATCTACGAGCAGTACTTC. This sequence encodes CASSFRRRAIYEQYF. This chain links TRBV5-6 with TRBJ2-4; D perhaps matches TRBD2 (6 bases). TRBJ2-7 explains the end of the DNA better; the J call may be wrong. CDR3 length: 15 residues. The V gene's germline CDR1 is SGHDT and CDR2 YYEEEE.

This clonotype appeared a few times. The rearrangement links TRBV30 to TRBJ1-4; D ambiguous. This CDR3 is 15 amino acids long. CDR1 and CDR2 from the germline V gene are GTSNPN and SVGIG (reference sequence). The germline V and J ends were trimmed by 3 bases and 3 bases, with 14 bases remaining between them. The CDR3 sequence: CAWRVGGWANEKLFF. The DNA for the CDR3 is TGTGCCTGGAGAGTAGGAGGGTGGGCTAATGAAAAACTGTTTTTT. Based on the CDR3 plus reference TRBV30 and TRBJ1-4, the full variable domain is SQTIHQWPATLVQPVGSPLSLECTVEGTSNPNLYWYRQAAGRGLQLLFYSVGIGQISSEVPQNLSASRPQDRQFILSSKKLLLSDSGFYLCAWRVGGWANEKLFFGSGTQLSVL.

There are a few counts of this clonotype. Written as DNA, the CDR3 is TGTGCCAGCAGCACGGGACTAGCGGGGGCGGTAGATACGCAGTATTTT. Protein product: CASSTGLAGAVDTQYF. The rearrangement joins TRBV7-2 to TRBJ2-3; the match to TRBD2 covers 14 bases. CDR1 is SGHTA and CDR2 is FQGNSA in the germline V gene. V lost 5 bases and J lost 5; bases outside the gene matches: 6. This CDR3 comprises 16 residues.

This clonotype was seen more than once but under ten times. The chain carries TRBV6-1 and TRBJ2-3, with TRBD2 as a possible D gene (7 bases). The CDR3 length is 17 residues. The germline V and J ends were trimmed by 8 bases and 3 bases, with 24 bases remaining between them. Germline values: CDR1 MNHNS, CDR2 SASEGT. The CDR3 DNA reads as TGTGCCAGCCCTACCTTAGGGGGGGCCGTTCCAACAGATACGCAGTATTTT. This translates into CASPTLGGAVPTDTQYF.

This clonotype was seen only a few times. V and J are TRBV29-1 and TRBJ2-5; D ambiguous. V was trimmed by 5 bases and J by 5 bases, leaving 12 bases between them. The CDR3 sequence is 12 residues long. Germline V CDR1 and CDR2: SQVTM, ANQGSEA. CDR3 sequence (DNA): TGCAGCGTTCTTAAGCTTGAGGAGACCCAGTACTTC. Translation gives CSVLKLEETQYF. Looking up the rest from reference TRBV29-1 and TRBJ2-5 gives the full variable domain: SAVISQKPSRDICQRGTSLTIQCQVDSQVTMMFWYRQQPGQSLTLIATANQGSEATYESGFVIDKFPISRPNLTFSTLTVSNMSPEDSSIYLCSVLKLEETQYFGPGTRLLVL.

This clonotype was seen more than once but under ten times. V usage is TRBV10-3 and J usage is TRBJ2-5, with D tentatively TRBD1 (6 bases). Germline assignment: CDR1 ENHRY and CDR2 SYGVKD. Between the trimmed V and J ends, which lost 10 bases and 3 bases, there was a span of 12 bases. The CDR3 contains 12 residues. DNA for the CDR3: TGTGCCACGATGGACAGCGAAGAGACCCAGTACTTC. Amino acids: CATMDSEETQYF.

This chain uses TRBV20-1 with TRBJ1-1; unclear D gene. The germline gives CDR1 DFQATT, CDR2 SNEGSKA (reference sequence). Trimming cost V 3 bases and J 3 bases, with 11 bases left between them. The length of the CDR3 is 13 residues. The DNA of the CDR3 is TGCAGTGCTAGTCCCACTGTAGACACTGAAGCTTTCTTT. Its translation is CSASPTVDTEAFF.

To note about this clonotype: This may arise from a read error, as a much more abundant clone is one base away. V and J are TRBV6-6 and TRBJ2-1, with D tentatively TRBD1 or TRBD2 (6 bases each). This CDR3 is 14 amino acids long. Germline V lookup: CDR1 MNHNY, CDR2 SVGAGI (reference sequence). In DNA, the CDR3 is TGTGCCGGCAGCCCCACGGGGGCAAGAAATGAGCAGTTCTTC. Translation gives CAGSPTGARNEQFF.

The rearrangement links TRBV4-1 to TRBJ2-7, with 12 bases identical to TRBD2. Trimming cost V 1 base and J 0 bases; bases outside gene matches: 1. This CDR3 spans 16 amino acids. The V gene's germline CDR1 is MGHRA and CDR2 YSYEKL. The CDR3, as DNA: TGCGCCAGCAGCCAAGGACTAGCGGGGGACTCCTACGAGCAGTACTTC. Its translation: CASSQGLAGDSYEQYF.

The J gene is TRBJ1-5, the V gene TRBV7-9, with 8 nucleotides matching TRBD1. There are 17 residues in the CDR3. V dropped 4 bases and J dropped 2; count of bases not matched to a gene: 10. CDR1 and CDR2 (germline): SEHNR, FQNEAQ (reference sequence). DNA of the CDR3: TGTGCCAGCAGCTCAACGCAGGGGGCTTGGGGCAATCAGCCCCAGCATTTT. As protein: CASSSTQGAWGNQPQHF. Supplemented by reference TRBV7-9 and TRBJ1-5, the full variable domain reads DTGVSQNPRHKITKRGQNVTFRCDPISEHNRLYWYRQTLGQGPEFLTYFQNEAQLEKSRLLSDRFSAERPKGSFSTLEIQRTEQGDSAMYLCASSSTQGAWGNQPQHFGDGTRLSIL.

In this sample, this clonotype turned up a few times. The chain uses TRBV12-5 and TRBJ1-2; D is undetermined. Trimming took 7 bases from V and 4 from J, leaving 13 bases between them. CDR3 size: 13 residues. The germline V gene encodes CDR1 LGHNT and CDR2 FRNRAP. The CDR3 DNA reads TGTGCTAGTGCTCCGGAAGGGCTCTATGGCTACACCTTC. Its protein product is CASAPEGLYGYTF.

This clonotype was observed a handful of times. V is TRBV12-5 and J is TRBJ2-7; a weak D match, TRBD1 (6 bases). The CDR3 runs to 17 residues. Germline values: CDR1 LGHNT, CDR2 FRNRAP. V was pared by 0 bases and J by 5 bases, with 20 bases between. CDR3 loop: CASGLVIGGQTTDEQYF. The CDR3 nucleotides are TGTGCTAGTGGTTTGGTAATAGGTGGACAGACCACCGACGAGCAGTACTTC.

In the case of this clonotype: The junction departs from the called germline gene at one end, perhaps through a read error. The chain carries TRBV28 and TRBJ1-2; D might be TRBD1 (5 bases). Germline CDR1 is MDHEN and CDR2 is SYDVKM. The length of the CDR3 is 15 residues. This CDR3 is CAGSLVSGRNYGYTF. CDR3 bases: TGTGCCGGCAGTTTAGTGTCAGGGAGGAACTATGGCTACACCTTC.

This clonotype was detected a few times. The chain recombines TRBV29-1 with TRBJ2-5; a weak D match, TRBD1 (6 bases). The CDR3 loop spans 14 amino acids. The V gene's germline CDR1 is SQVTM and CDR2 ANQGSEA. The ends were cut back, 2 bases at V and 2 bases at J, with 12 bases in the middle. The CDR3 protein is CSVESGQLQETQYF. DNA for the CDR3: TGCAGCGTTGAATCGGGACAACTACAAGAGACCCAGTACTTC.